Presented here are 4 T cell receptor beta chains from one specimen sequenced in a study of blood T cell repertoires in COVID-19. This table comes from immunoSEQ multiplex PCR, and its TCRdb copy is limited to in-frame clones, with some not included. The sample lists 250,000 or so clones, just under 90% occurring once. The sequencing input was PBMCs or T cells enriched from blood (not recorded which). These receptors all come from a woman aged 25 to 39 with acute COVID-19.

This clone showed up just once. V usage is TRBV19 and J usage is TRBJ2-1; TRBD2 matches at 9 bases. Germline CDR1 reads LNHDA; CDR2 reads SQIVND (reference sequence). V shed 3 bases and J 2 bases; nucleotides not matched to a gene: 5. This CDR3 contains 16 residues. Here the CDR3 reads CASSIGGLAPYNEQFF. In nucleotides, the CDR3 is TGTGCCAGTAGTATCGGAGGACTAGCGCCCTACAATGAGCAGTTCTTC.

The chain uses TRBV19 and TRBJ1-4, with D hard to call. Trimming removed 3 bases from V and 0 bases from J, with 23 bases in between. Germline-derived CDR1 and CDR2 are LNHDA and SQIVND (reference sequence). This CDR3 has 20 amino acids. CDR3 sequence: CASSITSGLSAVATNEKLFF. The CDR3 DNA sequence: TGTGCCAGTAGTATTACCTCTGGTCTATCCGCCGTGGCAACTAATGAAAAACTGTTTTTT.

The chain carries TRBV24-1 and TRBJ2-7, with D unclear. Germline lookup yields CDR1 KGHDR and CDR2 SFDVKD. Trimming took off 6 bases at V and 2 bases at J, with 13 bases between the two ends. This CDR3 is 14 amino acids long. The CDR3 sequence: CATSSRFPPYEQYF. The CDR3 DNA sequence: TGTGCCACCAGTTCCCGTTTCCCCCCCTACGAGCAGTACTTC.

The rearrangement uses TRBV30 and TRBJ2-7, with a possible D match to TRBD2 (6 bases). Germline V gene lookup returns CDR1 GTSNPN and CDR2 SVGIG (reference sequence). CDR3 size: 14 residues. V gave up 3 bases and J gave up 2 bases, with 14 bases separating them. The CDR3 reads CAWRPGLLPYEQYF. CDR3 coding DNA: TGTGCCTGGAGGCCGGGACTGCTTCCCTACGAGCAGTACTTC.